The present entry profiles one TCR beta chain with its context. Using immunoSEQ multiplex PCR, the repertoire was profiled, and TCRdb retains in-frame clones only, with some absent. This table holds over 400,000 clones, approximately 83% found once. The data are from a study of blood T cell repertoires in COVID-19. As for the study in general: Italy, Spain and the United States were the sources of the convalescent and acute COVID-19 samples.

Between the trimmed V and J ends, which lost 10 bases and 4 bases, there was a span of 29 bases. The germline gives CDR1 ENHRY, CDR2 SYGVKD. The CDR3 covers 18 residues. The V call is TRBV10-3, the J call TRBJ2-1; possible D gene TRBD2, 6 bases. Sequenced material: peripheral blood. The sequence derives from a human donor in a cohort sampled during active COVID-19. The CDR3 DNA reads as TGTGCCACAACGGGTGTAGGGAACTCCGGGGGTGGATACAATGAGCAGTTCTTC. It specifies CATTGVGNSGGGYNEQFF.